This entry features one TCR beta chain sequence. Its antigen is currently not known. No much larger clone is present one base from it, and per-base qualities are unavailable. This entry comes from a study of liver allograft versus peripheral blood T cells (dated by TCRdb to 2020 to 2022). About the study as a whole: The study compared the T cell receptor repertoires present in transplanted livers with the repertoires present in the peripheral blood of liver transplant recipients. General findings and caveats noted by the study authors: T cell receptor repertoires inside liver allografts were reported to differ from those detected in peripheral blood.

Sequenced on an Illumina MiSeq. TCRdb reanalyzed the raw reads on its own, using fastp at Q25 for trimming and MiXCR for clone calling, and kept in-frame beta chains. Rows merge per CDR3 protein into single entries with the most common DNA and genes. The sample table lists several thousand distinct CDR3 sequences, about a sixth of them with a count of one. The top ten clonotypes cover more than 9% of the sample. CDR1 is given as SGHKS and CDR2 as YYEKEE, both from the germline V gene (reference sequence). Counted from cysteine to phenylalanine, this CDR3 has 13 amino acids. Only CDR3 DNA remains: 39 bases, in frame from the first base. Germline trimming amounts to 4 bases on V and 3 bases on J, with 3 as the count of junction bases outside the gene matches.

This receptor was taken from a human patient who had a liver transplant. Following a transplant, some T lymphocytes may have been derived from the graft donor. Recombination linked TRBV5-5 to TRBJ2-7; the junction holds 8 bases that match TRBD2. The DNA is TGTGCCAGCAGCCGGGGGGGGATCTACGAGCAGTACTTC. Its translation is CASSRGGIYEQYF. Where the CDR3 stops, the reference TRBV5-5 and TRBJ2-7 genes take over; the full variable domain is DAGVTQSPTHLIKTRGQQVTLRCSPISGHKSVSWYQQVLGQGPQFIFQYYEKEERGRGNFPDRFSARQFPNYSSELNVNALLLGDSALYLCASSRGGIYEQYFGPGTRLTVT.